A single sample gave rise to the 4 T cell receptor beta chains below, sequenced in a study of human T cells and chemical hapten exposure. Time point: pre-sensitization, week 0. Regarding treatment: therapeutic diphenylcyclopropenone sensitization with weekly scalp DPC. TCRdb re-analysed the RACE reads in MiXCR, keeping a single row per CDR3 protein. The sample has about 39,000 distinct CDR3 sequences; roughly 12% are singletons. Here the sequenced sample was whole blood, taken in connection with sensitization to the hapten diphenylcyclopropenone (DPC). The receptors were sampled from a woman in her 30s with alopecia areata. Some clones in this sample may be carry-over from other donors' samples.

This clonotype came up many times. This sequence joins TRBV29-1 and TRBJ2-5; D gene unclear. The germline CDR1 and CDR2 sequences are SQVTM and ANQGSEA. V was clipped by 0 bases and J by 1 base, with 9 bases between them. The CDR3 extends over 14 amino acids. Here the CDR3 DNA reads TGCAGCGTTGAAGAGGCCGGGTTCCAAGAGACCCAGTACTTC. Residues: CSVEEAGFQETQYF.

This clonotype was counted only a few times. The V and J genes are TRBV5-6 and TRBJ2-4; a weak D match, TRBD1 (6 bases). V was pared by 4 bases and J by 0 bases, with 14 bases between. Germline values: CDR1 SGHDT, CDR2 YYEEEE. The CDR3 is made up of 16 amino acids. The CDR3 coding sequence is TGTGCCAGCAGCCAACAGGGCAGGTTAGCCAAAAACATTCAGTACTTC. It yields the protein CASSQQGRLAKNIQYF. Based on the CDR3 plus reference TRBV5-6 and TRBJ2-4, the full variable domain is DAGVTQSPTHLIKTRGQQVTLRCSPKSGHDTVSWYQQALGQGPQFIFQYYEEEERQRGNFPDRFSGHQFPNYSSELNVNALLLGDSALYLCASSQQGRLAKNIQYFGAGTRLSVL.

V gene TRBV4-2 combines with J gene TRBJ1-1, with a tentative D call TRBD1 (6 bases). The V gene lost 0 bases and the J gene lost 4 bases, with 15 bases spanning the gap. Germline lookup yields CDR1 LGHNA and CDR2 YNFKEQ. This CDR3 comprises 16 residues. The CDR3 coding sequence is TGTGCCAGCAGCCAAGACGCGGGGGCATCGGGCACTGAAGCTTTCTTT. Its protein product is CASSQDAGASGTEAFF.

The gene calls are TRBV6-1 and TRBJ1-4; D is ambiguous. The V end was cut by 3 bases, the J end by 10 bases, with 12 bases between. The CDR3 contains 13 residues. Germline loops: CDR1 MNHNS, CDR2 SASEGT. For the CDR3, the DNA is TGTGCCAGCAGTGATGGCGGGGTCGGAAAACTGTTTTTT. It encodes CASSDGGVGKLFF.